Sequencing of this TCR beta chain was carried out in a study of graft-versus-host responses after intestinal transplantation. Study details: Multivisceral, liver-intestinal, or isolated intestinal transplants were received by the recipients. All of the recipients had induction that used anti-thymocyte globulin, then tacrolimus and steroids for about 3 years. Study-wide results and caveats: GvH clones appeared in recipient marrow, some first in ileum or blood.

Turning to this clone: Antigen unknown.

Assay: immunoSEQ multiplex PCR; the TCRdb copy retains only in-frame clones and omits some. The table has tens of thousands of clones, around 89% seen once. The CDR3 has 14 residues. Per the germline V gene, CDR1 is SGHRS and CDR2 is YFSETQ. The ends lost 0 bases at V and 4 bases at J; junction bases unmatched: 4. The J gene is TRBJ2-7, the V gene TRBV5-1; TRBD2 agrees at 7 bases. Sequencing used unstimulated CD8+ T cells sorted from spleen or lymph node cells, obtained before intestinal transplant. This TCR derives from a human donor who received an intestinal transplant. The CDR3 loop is CASSLAGGVYEQYF. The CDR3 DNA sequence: TGCGCCAGCAGCTTGGCGGGAGGTGTGTACGAGCAGTACTTC.